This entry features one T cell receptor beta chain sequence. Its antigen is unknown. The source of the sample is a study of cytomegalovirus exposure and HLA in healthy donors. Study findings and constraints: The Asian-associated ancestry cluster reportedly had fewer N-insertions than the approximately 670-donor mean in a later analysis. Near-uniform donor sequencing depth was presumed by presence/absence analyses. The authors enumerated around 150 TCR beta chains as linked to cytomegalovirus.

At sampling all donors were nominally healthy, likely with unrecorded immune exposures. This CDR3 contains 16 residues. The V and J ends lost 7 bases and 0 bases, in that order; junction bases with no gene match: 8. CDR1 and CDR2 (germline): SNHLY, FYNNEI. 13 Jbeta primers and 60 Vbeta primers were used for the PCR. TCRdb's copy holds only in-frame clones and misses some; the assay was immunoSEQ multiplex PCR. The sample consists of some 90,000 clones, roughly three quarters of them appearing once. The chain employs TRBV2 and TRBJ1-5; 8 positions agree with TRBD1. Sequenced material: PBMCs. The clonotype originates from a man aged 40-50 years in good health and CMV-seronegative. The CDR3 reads CASTGQGRPSNQPQHF. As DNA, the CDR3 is TGTGCCAGCACCGGACAGGGCCGCCCTAGCAATCAGCCCCAGCATTTT.